Listed here is a single T cell receptor beta chain. Original analysis: Amplification with reference gene primers provided the estimates of nucleated cell counts. Sequencing used immunoSEQ multiplex PCR; TCRdb keeps in-frame clones, though not all of them. The V and J calls and clone size are taken from that table; D and trimming were inferred from the DNA. This table has some 72,000 clones, around 89% appearing once. The data were taken from a study of blood T cell repertoires in COVID-19. The wider study: There were acute and convalescent COVID-19 samples, and they came from the United States, Italy and Spain. From T cells, B-cell-depleted T cells, or PBMCs came the material, which was cDNA or gDNA.

V was clipped by 4 bases and J by 3 bases, with 9 bases between them. The germline CDR1 and CDR2 sequences are SGDLS and YYNGEE. This CDR3 region has 13 residues. The clonotype was recovered from a man in his 60s with acute or convalescent COVID-19. The chain links TRBV9 to TRBJ2-3, with D possibly being TRBD2 (6 bases). The sample comprised peripheral blood. In DNA form, the CDR3 reads TGTGCCAGCAGCTCGACTAGAACAGATACGCAGTATTTT. Its translation is CASSSTRTDTQYF.